Given below is one TCR beta chain in context. The target antigen is unknown. These data belong to a study of shared clonotypes between healthy human individuals. Study summary: Three plates were used per donor for CD4 naive, three for CD4 memory, two for CD8 naive and one for CD8 memory.

Study observations and caveats: Shared clonotypes across all four donors exceeded non-shared ones in generation probability.

Those who donated were healthy HIV-negative adults, with no recent acute infections or vaccinations reported. Germline CDR1 reads MNHEY; CDR2 reads SMNVEV (reference sequence). The CDR3 consists of 16 residues. V was trimmed by 6 bases and J by 9 bases, leaving 24 bases between them. The assay was run at deep level. Clones were read by immunoSEQ multiplex PCR, and TCRdb kept only the in-frame ones, dropping some. This repertoire shows 2 million to 2.5 million clones, approximately 96% found once; its top ten account for approximately 0.13%. Input material: naive CD4+ T cells sorted from blood. Subset noted: CD45RA+ positively selected. The chain combines TRBV27 with TRBJ2-1, with a weak D call TRBD2 (5 bases). The source is a young man in good health. DNA of the CDR3: TGTGCCAGCAGCCCGAGGGTTGTTTTCGAGCGGATTGAGCAGTTCTTC. Residues: CASSPRVVFERIEQFF.